The rows below give T cell receptor beta chains drawn from one sample of a study of cytomegalovirus exposure and HLA in healthy donors. Only in-frame clones appear in the TCRdb table, and some are missing; sequencing was by immunoSEQ multiplex PCR. The sample consists of 85,000 to 120,000 clones, just under 95% of them appearing once. The specimen sequenced was PBMCs. All receptors come from a woman aged 18-29 years in good health and CMV-seronegative. The CDR3 runs from the conserved cysteine through the conserved F or W. Each record gives: clone size, J gene, V gene, D gene, CDR3 DNA, CDR3 protein. A D gene is named only where the DNA matches it firmly. Clone size is stated in some rows and not others, as once, few, many or a class when expanded.

abundance: .; j_gene: TRBJ2-1; v_gene: TRBV6-5; d_gene: TRBD2; CDR3nt: TGTGCCAGCAGTTACGATGGGGACTACCTCTACAATGAGCAGTTCTTC; CDR3aa: CASSYDGDYLYNEQFF
abundance: once; j_gene: TRBJ1-1; v_gene: TRBV9; d_gene: .; CDR3nt: TGTGCCAGCAGCGTAGCCACAGTCGGGGGGACTGAAGCTTTCTTT; CDR3aa: CASSVATVGGTEAFF
abundance: .; j_gene: TRBJ1-1; v_gene: TRBV7-9; d_gene: .; CDR3nt: TGTGCCAGCAGCGTAATACCGAGGATTGAAGCTTTCTTT; CDR3aa: CASSVIPRIEAFF
abundance: once; j_gene: TRBJ2-1; v_gene: TRBV14; d_gene: TRBD2; CDR3nt: TGTGCCAGCAGCCAAGGTCCTAGCGGGACTGGCTCCTACAATGAGCAGTTCTTC; CDR3aa: CASSQGPSGTGSYNEQFF
abundance: .; j_gene: TRBJ2-7; v_gene: TRBV2; d_gene: TRBD2; CDR3nt: TGTGCCAGGGGGTACGGCGGCCTAGCGGGAGGGCCCTACGAGCAGTACTTC; CDR3aa: CARGYGGLAGGPYEQYF
abundance: .; j_gene: TRBJ2-2; v_gene: TRBV2; d_gene: .; CDR3nt: TGTGCCAGCAGTGAAAGGTCGGCGGGCGGGGAGCTGTTTTTT; CDR3aa: CASSERSAGGELFF
abundance: .; j_gene: TRBJ2-5; v_gene: TRBV5-4; d_gene: TRBD1; CDR3nt: TGTGCCAGCAGCGTGGGACAGCAAGAGACCCAGTACTTC; CDR3aa: CASSVGQQETQYF
abundance: .; j_gene: TRBJ2-7; v_gene: TRBV30; d_gene: .; CDR3nt: TGTGCCTGGAAAAGACAGGCCGGAGCCTACGAGCAGTACTTC; CDR3aa: CAWKRQAGAYEQYF
abundance: .; j_gene: TRBJ2-7; v_gene: TRBV6-6; d_gene: .; CDR3nt: TGTGCCAGCAAACCAGGACTTTTTGGCGAGCAGTACTTC; CDR3aa: CASKPGLFGEQYF
abundance: .; j_gene: TRBJ2-1; v_gene: TRBV4-1; d_gene: TRBD2; CDR3nt: TGCGCCAGCAGTGGAGAAGGACTAGCGGGATTCAATGAGCAGTTCTTC; CDR3aa: CASSGEGLAGFNEQFF
abundance: once; j_gene: TRBJ2-7; v_gene: TRBV18; d_gene: TRBD2; CDR3nt: TGTGCCAGCTCACCAGAAGCGGGGGAAGGGGAGCAGTACTTC; CDR3aa: CASSPEAGEGEQYF
abundance: .; j_gene: TRBJ1-1; v_gene: TRBV6-1; d_gene: .; CDR3nt: TGTGCCAGCAGCACCTGGGGGCAGGTCAACACTGAAGCTTTCTTT; CDR3aa: CASSTWGQVNTEAFF
abundance: .; j_gene: TRBJ2-7; v_gene: TRBV13; d_gene: TRBD2; CDR3nt: TGTGCCAGCAGCGAAGGACTAGCGGGAGGCTCCTACGAGCAGTACTTC; CDR3aa: CASSEGLAGGSYEQYF
abundance: .; j_gene: TRBJ2-5; v_gene: TRBV27; d_gene: .; CDR3nt: TGTGCCAGCAGTTTGTCCCAGTGGGCTCGGGAGACCCAGTACTTC; CDR3aa: CASSLSQWARETQYF
abundance: .; j_gene: TRBJ1-3; v_gene: TRBV7-9; d_gene: .; CDR3nt: TGTGCCAGCAGGGGGGCCTCTGGAAACACCATATATTTT; CDR3aa: CASRGASGNTIYF
abundance: few; j_gene: TRBJ1-1; v_gene: TRBV7-3; d_gene: .; CDR3nt: TGTGCCAGCAGCCCGGGCCTAGCGGTGTCGACAGCTTTCTTT; CDR3aa: CASSPGLAVSTAFF
abundance: .; j_gene: TRBJ1-2; v_gene: TRBV7-2; d_gene: TRBD1; CDR3nt: TGTGCCAGCAGCCTCCGGACCGGGGGGACAGGGGATGGCTACACCTTC; CDR3aa: CASSLRTGGTGDGYTF
abundance: .; j_gene: TRBJ2-7; v_gene: TRBV5-1; d_gene: TRBD2; CDR3nt: TGCGCCAGCAGCTTGGGGGCGGGAGCGTCCTACGAGCAGTACTTC; CDR3aa: CASSLGAGASYEQYF